This entry features one T cell receptor beta chain sequence. Its matching antigen is unknown. This record belongs to a study of beta chain features in type 1 diabetes. This CDR3 contains 16 residues. CDR1 is MGHRA and CDR2 is YSYEKL in the germline V gene. The ends lost 8 bases at V and 0 bases at J; junction bases unmatched: 10. Study observations and caveats: The study found fewer insertions and more deletions at VDJ junctions in type 1 diabetes patients. Sampled from patients, naive, central memory and Treg TCRB repertoires appeared more similar than those sampled from healthy donors. There was a moderate but significant shortening of TCRB CDR3s in all four CD4+ subsets of Type 1 diabetes patients.

Expressed TCRB transcripts were sequenced because the entire RNA isolate underwent reverse transcription. An average of about 3.4 million reads was obtained for naive, central memory and regulatory T cell samples. Sequencing used immunoSEQ multiplex PCR; TCRdb keeps in-frame clones, though not all of them. Here the sample spans hundreds of thousands of clones, over 13% being singletons. Sequences were obtained from naive CD4+ T cells from blood. The TCR comes from a man aged 18 to 30 with type 1 diabetes. This rearrangement joins TRBV4-1 to TRBJ2-3; 8 nucleotides align to TRBD2. The CDR3 sequence: CASSWGGGRSTDTQYF. CDR3 in DNA: TGCGCCAGCTCCTGGGGTGGCGGGAGGAGCACAGATACGCAGTATTTT.